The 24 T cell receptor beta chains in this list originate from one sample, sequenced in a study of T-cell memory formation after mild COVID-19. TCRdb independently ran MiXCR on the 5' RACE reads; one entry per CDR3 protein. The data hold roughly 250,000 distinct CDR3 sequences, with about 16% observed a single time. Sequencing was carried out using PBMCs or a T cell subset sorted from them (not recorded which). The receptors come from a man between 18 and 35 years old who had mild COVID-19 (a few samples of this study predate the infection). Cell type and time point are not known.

In DNA, the CDR3 is TGCAGTGCCCGGACAGGGGATGGCTACACCTTC. It yields the protein CSARTGDGYTF. The chain links TRBV20-1 to TRBJ1-2, with 9 bases identical to TRBD1. CDR1 DFQATT and CDR2 SNEGSKA come from the germline V gene (reference sequence). The V segment lost 6 bases and the J segment 6 bases; nucleotides outside the gene matches: 2. The CDR3 covers 11 residues.

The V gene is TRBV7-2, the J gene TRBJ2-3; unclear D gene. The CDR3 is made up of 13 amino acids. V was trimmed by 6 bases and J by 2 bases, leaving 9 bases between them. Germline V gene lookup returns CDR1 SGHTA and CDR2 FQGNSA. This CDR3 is CASSISFTDTQYF. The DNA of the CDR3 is TGTGCCAGCAGTATTAGCTTCACAGATACGCAGTATTTT.

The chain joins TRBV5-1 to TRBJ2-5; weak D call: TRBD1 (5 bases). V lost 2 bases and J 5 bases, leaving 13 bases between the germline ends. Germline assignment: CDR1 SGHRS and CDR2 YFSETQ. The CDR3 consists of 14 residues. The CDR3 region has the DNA TGCGCCAGCAGCTTCAGGGTTCCAGGGGAGACCCAGTACTTC. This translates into CASSFRVPGETQYF.

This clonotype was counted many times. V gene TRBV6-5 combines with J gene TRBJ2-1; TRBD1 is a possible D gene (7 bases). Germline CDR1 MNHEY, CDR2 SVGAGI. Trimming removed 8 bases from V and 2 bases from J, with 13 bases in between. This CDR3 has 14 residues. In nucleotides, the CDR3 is TGTGCCAGCGCGCGGGACAGTGCCTACAATGAGCAGTTCTTC. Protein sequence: CASARDSAYNEQFF.

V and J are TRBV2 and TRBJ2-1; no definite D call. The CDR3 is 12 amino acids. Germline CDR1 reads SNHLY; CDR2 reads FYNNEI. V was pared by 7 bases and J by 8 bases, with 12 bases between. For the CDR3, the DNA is TGTGCCAGCACCGGGTATGGGGATGAGCAGTTCTTC. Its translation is CASTGYGDEQFF.

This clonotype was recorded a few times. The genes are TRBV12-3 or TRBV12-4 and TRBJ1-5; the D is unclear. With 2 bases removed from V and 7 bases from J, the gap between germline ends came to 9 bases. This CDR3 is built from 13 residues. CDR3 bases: TGTGCCAGCAGTTTAATGGACTACCAGCCCCAGCATTTT. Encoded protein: CASSLMDYQPQHF.

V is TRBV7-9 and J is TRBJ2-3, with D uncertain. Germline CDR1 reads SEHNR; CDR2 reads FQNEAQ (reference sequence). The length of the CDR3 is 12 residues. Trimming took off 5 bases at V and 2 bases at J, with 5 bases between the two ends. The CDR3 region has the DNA TGTGCCAGCAGCGCTATCACAGATACGCAGTATTTT. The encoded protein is CASSAITDTQYF.

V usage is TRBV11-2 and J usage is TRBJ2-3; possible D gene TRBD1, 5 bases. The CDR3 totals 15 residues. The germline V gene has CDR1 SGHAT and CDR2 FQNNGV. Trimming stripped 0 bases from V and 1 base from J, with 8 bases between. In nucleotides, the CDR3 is TGTGCCAGCAGCTTAGAAGGGGTTGGCACAGATACGCAGTATTTT. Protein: CASSLEGVGTDTQYF.

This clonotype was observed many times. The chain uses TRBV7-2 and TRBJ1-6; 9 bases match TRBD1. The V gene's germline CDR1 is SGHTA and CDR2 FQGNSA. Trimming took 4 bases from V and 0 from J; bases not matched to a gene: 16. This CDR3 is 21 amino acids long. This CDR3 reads CASSSGATGGPRSSYNSPLHF. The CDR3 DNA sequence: TGTGCCAGCAGCTCCGGGGCGACAGGGGGTCCTCGAAGCTCCTATAATTCACCCCTCCACTTT.

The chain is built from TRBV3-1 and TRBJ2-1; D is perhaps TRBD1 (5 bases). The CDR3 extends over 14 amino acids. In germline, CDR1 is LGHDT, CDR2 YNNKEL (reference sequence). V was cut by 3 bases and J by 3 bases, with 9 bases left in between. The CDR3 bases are TGTGCCAGCAGCCAGTTGACAGACTACAATGAGCAGTTCTTC. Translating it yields CASSQLTDYNEQFF.

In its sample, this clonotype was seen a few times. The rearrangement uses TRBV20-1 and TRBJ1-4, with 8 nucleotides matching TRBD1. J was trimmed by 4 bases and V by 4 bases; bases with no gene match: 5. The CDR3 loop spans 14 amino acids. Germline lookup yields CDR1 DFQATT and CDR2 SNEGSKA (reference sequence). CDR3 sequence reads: CSATPGQVNEKLFF. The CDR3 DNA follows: TGCAGTGCTACCCCGGGACAGGTTAATGAAAAACTGTTTTTT.

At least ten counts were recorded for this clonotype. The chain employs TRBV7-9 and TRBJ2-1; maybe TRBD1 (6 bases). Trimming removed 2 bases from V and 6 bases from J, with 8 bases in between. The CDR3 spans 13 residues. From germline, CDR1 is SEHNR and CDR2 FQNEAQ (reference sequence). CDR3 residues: CASSLQGGNEQFF. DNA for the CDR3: TGTGCCAGCAGCTTACAAGGGGGCAATGAGCAGTTCTTC. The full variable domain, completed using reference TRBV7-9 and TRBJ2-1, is DTGVSQNPRHKITKRGQNVTFRCDPISEHNRLYWYRQTLGQGPEFLTYFQNEAQLEKSRLLSDRFSAERPKGSFSTLEIQRTEQGDSAMYLCASSLQGGNEQFFGPGTRLTVL.

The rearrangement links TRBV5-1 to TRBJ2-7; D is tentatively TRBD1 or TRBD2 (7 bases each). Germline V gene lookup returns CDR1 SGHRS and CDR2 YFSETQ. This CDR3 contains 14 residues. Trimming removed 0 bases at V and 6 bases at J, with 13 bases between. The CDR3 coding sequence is TGCGCCAGCAGCTTGGGACAGGGAGGGGCCGAGCAGTACGTC. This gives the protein CASSLGQGGAEQYV.

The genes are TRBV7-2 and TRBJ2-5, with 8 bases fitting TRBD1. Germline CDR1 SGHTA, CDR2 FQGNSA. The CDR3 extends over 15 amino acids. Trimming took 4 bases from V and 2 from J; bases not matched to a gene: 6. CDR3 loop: CASSSPGTGQETQYF. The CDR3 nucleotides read TGTGCCAGCAGCTCCCCCGGGACAGGTCAAGAGACCCAGTACTTC. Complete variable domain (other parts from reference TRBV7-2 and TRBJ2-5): GAGVSQSPSNKVTEKGKDVELRCDPISGHTALYWYRQSLGQGLEFLIYFQGNSAPDKSGLPSDRFSAERTGGSVSTLTIQRTQQEDSAVYLCASSSPGTGQETQYFGPGTRLLVL.

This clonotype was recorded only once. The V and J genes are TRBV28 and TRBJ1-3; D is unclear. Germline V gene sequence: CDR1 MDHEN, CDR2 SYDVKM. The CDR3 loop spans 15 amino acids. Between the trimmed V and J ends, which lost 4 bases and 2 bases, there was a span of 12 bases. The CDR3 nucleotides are TGTGCCAGCAGTTCAACGCCGGGAGCTGGAAACACCATATATTTT. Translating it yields CASSSTPGAGNTIYF. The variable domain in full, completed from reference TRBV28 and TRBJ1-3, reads DVKVTQSSRYLVKRTGEKVFLECVQDMDHENMFWYRQDPGLGLRLIYFSYDVKMKEKGDIPEGYSVSREKKERFSLILESASTNQTSMYLCASSSTPGAGNTIYFGEGSWLTVV.

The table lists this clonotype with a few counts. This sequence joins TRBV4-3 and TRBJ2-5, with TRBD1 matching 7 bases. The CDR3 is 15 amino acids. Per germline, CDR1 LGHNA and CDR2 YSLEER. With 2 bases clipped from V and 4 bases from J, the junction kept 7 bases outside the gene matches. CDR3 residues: CASSQRGLGGETQYF. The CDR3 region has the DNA TGCGCCAGCAGCCAAAGGGGGCTAGGGGGAGAGACCCAGTACTTC.

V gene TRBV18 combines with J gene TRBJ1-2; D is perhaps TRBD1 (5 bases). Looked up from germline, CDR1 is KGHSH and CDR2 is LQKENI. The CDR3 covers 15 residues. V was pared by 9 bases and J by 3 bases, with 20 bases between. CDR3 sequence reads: CASRQWGAEDYGYTF. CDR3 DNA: TGTGCCAGTCGGCAGTGGGGCGCGGAGGACTATGGCTACACCTTC. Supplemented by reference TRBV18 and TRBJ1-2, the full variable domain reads NAGVMQNPRHLVRRRGQEARLRCSPMKGHSHVYWYRQLPEEGLKFMVYLQKENIIDESGMPKERFSAEFPKEGPSILRIQQVVRGDSAAYFCASRQWGAEDYGYTFGSGTRLTVV.

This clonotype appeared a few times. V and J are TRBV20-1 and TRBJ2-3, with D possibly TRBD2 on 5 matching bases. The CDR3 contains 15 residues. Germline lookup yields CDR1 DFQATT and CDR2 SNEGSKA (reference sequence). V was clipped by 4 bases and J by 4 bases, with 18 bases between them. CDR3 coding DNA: TGCAGTGCTACCCCAGCGGCCTCAGGTGCAGATACGCAGTATTTT. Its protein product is CSATPAASGADTQYF.

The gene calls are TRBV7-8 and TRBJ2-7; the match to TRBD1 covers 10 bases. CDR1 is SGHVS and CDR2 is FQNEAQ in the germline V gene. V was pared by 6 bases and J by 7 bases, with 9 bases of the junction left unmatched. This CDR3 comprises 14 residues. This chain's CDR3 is CASRSRQGAGEQYV. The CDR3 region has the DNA TGTGCCAGCAGGTCGAGACAGGGGGCTGGGGAGCAGTACGTC.

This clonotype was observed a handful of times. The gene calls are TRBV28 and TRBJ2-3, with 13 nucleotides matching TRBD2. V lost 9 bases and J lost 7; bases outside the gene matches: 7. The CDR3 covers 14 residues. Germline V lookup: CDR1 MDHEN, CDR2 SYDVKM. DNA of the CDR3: TGTGCCAGTTTAACTAGCGGGGGGGCAAATACGCAGTATTTT. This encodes CASLTSGGANTQYF.

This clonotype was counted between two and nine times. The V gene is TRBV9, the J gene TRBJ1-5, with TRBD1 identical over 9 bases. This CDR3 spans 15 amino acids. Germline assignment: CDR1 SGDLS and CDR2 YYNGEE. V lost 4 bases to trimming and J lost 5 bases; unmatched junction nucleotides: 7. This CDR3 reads CASSLQGARDQPQHF. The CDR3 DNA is TGTGCCAGCAGCTTACAGGGGGCGCGGGATCAGCCCCAGCATTTT.

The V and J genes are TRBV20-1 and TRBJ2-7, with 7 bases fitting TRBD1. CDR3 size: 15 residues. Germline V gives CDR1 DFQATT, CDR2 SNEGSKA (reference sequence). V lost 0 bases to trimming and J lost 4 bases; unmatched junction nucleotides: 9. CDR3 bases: TGCAGTGCTAGAGATTTAAGGGGCAGGGGGTACGAGCAGTACGTC. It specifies CSARDLRGRGYEQYV.

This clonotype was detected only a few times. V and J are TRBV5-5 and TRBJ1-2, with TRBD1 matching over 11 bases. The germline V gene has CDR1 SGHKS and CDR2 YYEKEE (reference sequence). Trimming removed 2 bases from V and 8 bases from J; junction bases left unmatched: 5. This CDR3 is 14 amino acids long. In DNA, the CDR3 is TGTGCCAGCAGCTTAGGACAGGGGGCCATCGGCTACACCTTC. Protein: CASSLGQGAIGYTF.

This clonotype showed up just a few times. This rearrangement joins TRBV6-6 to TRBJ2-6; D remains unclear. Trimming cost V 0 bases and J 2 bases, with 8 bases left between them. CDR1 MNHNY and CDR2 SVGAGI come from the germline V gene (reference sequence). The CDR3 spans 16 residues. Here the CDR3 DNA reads TGTGCCAGCAGTTACTCGTGGGAAGCTGGGGCCAACGTCCTGACTTTC. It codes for CASSYSWEAGANVLTF.